These 2 T cell receptor beta chains were sequenced from one sample in a study of blood T cell repertoires in COVID-19. Produced via immunoSEQ multiplex PCR; TCRdb's table is partial and in-frame only. The sample gives about 220,000 clones, 82% of which show up once; about 3.8% is in the top ten. The sample comprised peripheral blood. The receptors were gathered from a woman older than 75 with acute or convalescent COVID-19.

This clone was picked up a small number of times. V gene TRBV6-6 combines with J gene TRBJ2-1, with 7 bases fitting TRBD1. The CDR3 extends over 13 amino acids. Trimming took 5 bases from V and 9 from J; bases not matched to a gene: 7. Looked up from germline, CDR1 is MNHNY and CDR2 is SVGAGI (reference sequence). The CDR3 DNA sequence: TGTGCCAGCAGTGGCAGACAGGGCACTGAGCAGTTCTTC. Its protein is CASSGRQGTEQFF.

The V call is TRBV3-1 (or the pseudogene TRBV3-2), the J call TRBJ1-5; D not certain. Germline lookup yields CDR1 LGHDT and CDR2 YNNKEL (reference sequence). Trimming stripped 0 bases from V and 1 base from J, with 7 bases between. The CDR3 is 15 residues long. CDR3 DNA sequence: TGTGCCAGCAGCCAAGATTCCGGGAGCAATCAGCCCCAGCATTTT. Translated, it gives CASSQDSGSNQPQHF.